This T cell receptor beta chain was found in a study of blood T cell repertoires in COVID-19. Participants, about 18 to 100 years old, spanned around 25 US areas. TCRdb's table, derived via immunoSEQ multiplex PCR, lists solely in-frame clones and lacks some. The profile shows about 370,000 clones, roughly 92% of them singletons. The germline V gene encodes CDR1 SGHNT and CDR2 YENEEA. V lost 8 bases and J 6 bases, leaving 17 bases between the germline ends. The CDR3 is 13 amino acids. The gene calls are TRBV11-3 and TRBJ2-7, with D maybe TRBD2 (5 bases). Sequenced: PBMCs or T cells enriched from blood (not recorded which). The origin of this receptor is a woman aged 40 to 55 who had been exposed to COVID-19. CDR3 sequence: CASGGLARREQYF. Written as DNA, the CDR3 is TGTGCCAGCGGCGGGCTGGCCAGGCGCGAGCAGTACTTC.